This T cell receptor beta chain was documented in a study of beta chain features in type 1 diabetes. The germline V gene has CDR1 ENHRY and CDR2 SYGVKD. Trimming stripped 5 bases from V and 4 bases from J, with 11 bases between. The CDR3 covers 13 residues. This clone appeared a single time. cDNA synthesis used the whole RNA isolate, giving expressed TCRB sequences. This table comes from immunoSEQ multiplex PCR, and its TCRdb copy is limited to in-frame clones, with some not included. The table lists hundreds of thousands of clones, 25% to 35% of them singletons. The origin of this receptor is a man between 18 and 35 years old in good health. The chain employs TRBV10-3 and TRBJ2-5; TRBD1 is a possible D gene (6 bases). The sequencing sample was made of naive CD4+ T cells from blood. For the CDR3, the DNA is TGTGCCATCAGTAGGGGGTGGCGAGAGACCCAGTACTTC. Its protein product is CAISRGWRETQYF.